This entry concerns a single T cell receptor (beta chain). The antigen is undetermined. The data originate from a study of cytomegalovirus exposure and HLA in healthy donors. Study conclusions and caveats: Earlier findings revealed that most TCR beta V segments proved productive either about 90% or about 30% of the time. Testing in vitro showed a few CMV-associated chains specific for CMV antigens. An Asian-associated ancestry cluster reportedly showed fewer N-insertions than the approximately 700-donor mean in a later analysis.

60 Vbeta and 13 Jbeta primers were used in PCR. Produced via immunoSEQ multiplex PCR; TCRdb's table is partial and in-frame only. The repertoire holds under 200,000 clones, with 80% as singletons. V shed 3 bases and J 5 bases; nucleotides not matched to a gene: 11. The CDR3 length is 17 residues. The V gene's germline CDR1 is SSHAT and CDR2 FNYEAQ (reference sequence). The sequence derives from a human donor in good health. The specimen sequenced was PBMCs. The chain couples TRBV7-7 to TRBJ2-2; 8 bases are a match to TRBD1. As DNA, the CDR3 is TGTGCCAGCAGCTTCATCCTTCAGGGGGCGGGAACCGGGGAGCTGTTTTTT. Protein sequence: CASSFILQGAGTGELFF. The whole variable domain, filled in from reference TRBV7-7 and TRBJ2-2, reads GAGVSQSPRYKVTKRGQDVTLRCDPISSHATLYWYQQALGQGPEFLTYFNYEAQPDKSGLPSDRFSAERPEGSISTLTIQRTEQRDSAMYRCASSFILQGAGTGELFFGEGSRLTVL.